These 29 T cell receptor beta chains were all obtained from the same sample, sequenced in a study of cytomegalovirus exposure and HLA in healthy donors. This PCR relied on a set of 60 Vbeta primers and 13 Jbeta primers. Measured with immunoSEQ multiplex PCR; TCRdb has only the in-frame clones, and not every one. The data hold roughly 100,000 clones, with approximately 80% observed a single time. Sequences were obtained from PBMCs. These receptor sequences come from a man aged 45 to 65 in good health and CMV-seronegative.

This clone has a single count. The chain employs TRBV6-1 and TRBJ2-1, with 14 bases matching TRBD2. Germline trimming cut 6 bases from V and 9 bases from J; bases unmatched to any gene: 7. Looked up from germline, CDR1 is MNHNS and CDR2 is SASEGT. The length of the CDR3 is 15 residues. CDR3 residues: CASSQTSGGVGEQFF. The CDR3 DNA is TGTGCCAGCAGCCAGACTAGCGGGGGGGTGGGTGAGCAGTTCTTC.

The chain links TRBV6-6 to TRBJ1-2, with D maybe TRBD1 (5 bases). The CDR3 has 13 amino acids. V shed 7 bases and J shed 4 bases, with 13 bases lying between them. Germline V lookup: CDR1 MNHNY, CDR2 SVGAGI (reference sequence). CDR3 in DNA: TGTGCCAGCATTCCGGGCAGGGCCTATGGCTACACCTTC. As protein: CASIPGRAYGYTF.

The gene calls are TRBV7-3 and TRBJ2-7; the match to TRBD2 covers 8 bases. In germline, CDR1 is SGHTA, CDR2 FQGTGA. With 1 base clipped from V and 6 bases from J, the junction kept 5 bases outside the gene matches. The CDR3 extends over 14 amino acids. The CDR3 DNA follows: TGTGCCAGCAGCTTAAACTCCGGGGGGGGCGAGCAGTACTTC. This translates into CASSLNSGGGEQYF.

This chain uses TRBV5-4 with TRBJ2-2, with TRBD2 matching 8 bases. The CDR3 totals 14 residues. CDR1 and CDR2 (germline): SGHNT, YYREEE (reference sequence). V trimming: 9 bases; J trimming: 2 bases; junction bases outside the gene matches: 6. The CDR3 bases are TGTGCCACTTATAGCGGGGCCAACACCGGGGAGCTGTTTTTT. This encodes CATYSGANTGELFF.

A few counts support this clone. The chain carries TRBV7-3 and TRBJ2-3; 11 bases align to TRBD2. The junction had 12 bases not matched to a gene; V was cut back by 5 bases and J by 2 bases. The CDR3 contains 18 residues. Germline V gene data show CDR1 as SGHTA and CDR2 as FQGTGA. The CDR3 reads CASSDPPLAGGLTDTQYF. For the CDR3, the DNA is TGTGCCAGCAGCGATCCCCCGCTAGCGGGGGGCCTCACAGATACGCAGTATTTT.

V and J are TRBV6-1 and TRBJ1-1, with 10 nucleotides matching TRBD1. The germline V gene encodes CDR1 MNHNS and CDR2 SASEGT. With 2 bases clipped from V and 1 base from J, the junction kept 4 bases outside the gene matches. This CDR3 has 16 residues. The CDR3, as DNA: TGTGCCAGCAGTGAATTAGGGACAGGGGCGAACACTGAAGCTTTCTTT. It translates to CASSELGTGANTEAFF.

The CDR3 reads CASSPGGPGTEAFF. In DNA form, the CDR3 reads TGTGCCAGCTCACCGGGCGGGCCGGGCACTGAAGCTTTCTTT. This rearrangement joins TRBV18 to TRBJ1-1; D unclear. V dropped 3 bases and J dropped 4 bases, with 12 bases sitting between them. The V gene's germline CDR1 is KGHSH and CDR2 LQKENI. The CDR3 length is 14 residues.

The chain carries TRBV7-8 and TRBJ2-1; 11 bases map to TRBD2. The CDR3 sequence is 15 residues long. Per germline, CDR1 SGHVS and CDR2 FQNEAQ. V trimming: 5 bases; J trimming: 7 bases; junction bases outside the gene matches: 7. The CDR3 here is CASSLRLAGKNEQFF. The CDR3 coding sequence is TGTGCCAGCAGCCTCCGACTAGCGGGGAAAAATGAGCAGTTCTTC.

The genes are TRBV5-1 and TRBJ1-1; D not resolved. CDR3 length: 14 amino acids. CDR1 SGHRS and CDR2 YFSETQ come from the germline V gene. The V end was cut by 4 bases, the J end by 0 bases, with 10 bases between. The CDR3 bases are TGCGCCAGCAGCCGCGATTCCCTGAACACTGAAGCTTTCTTT. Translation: CASSRDSLNTEAFF.

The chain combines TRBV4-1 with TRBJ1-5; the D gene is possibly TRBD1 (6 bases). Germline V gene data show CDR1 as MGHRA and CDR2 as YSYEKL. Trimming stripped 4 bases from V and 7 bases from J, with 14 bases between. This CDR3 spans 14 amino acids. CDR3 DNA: TGCGCCAGCAGCCCCACAGGGAAGGCCCAGCCCCAGCATTTT. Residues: CASSPTGKAQPQHF.

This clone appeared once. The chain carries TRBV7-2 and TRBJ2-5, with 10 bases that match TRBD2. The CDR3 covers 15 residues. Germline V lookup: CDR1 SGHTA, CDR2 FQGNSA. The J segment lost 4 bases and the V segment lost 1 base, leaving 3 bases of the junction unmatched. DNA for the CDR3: TGTGCCAGCAGCTTAGAGGCTAGCGGGGGAGAGACCCAGTACTTC. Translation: CASSLEASGGETQYF.

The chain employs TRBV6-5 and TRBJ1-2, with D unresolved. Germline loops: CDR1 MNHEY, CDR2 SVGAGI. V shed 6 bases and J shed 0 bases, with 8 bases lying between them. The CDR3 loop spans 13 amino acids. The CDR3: CASSGDTNYGYTF. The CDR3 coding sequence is TGTGCCAGCAGCGGAGATACTAACTATGGCTACACCTTC.

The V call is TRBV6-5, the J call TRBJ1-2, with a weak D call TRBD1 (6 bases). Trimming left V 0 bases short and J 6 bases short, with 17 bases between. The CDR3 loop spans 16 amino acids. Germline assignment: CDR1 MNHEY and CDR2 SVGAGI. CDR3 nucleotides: TGTGCCAGCAGTTACTCTCAGGGGATCGGGTTCGATGGCTACACCTTC. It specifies CASSYSQGIGFDGYTF.

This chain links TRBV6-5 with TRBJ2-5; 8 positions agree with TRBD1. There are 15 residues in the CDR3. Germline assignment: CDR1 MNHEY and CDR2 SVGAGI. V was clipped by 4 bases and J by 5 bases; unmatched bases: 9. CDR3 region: CASSSLGQGWETQYF. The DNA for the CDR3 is TGTGCCAGCAGTTCCCTCGGACAGGGTTGGGAGACCCAGTACTTC.

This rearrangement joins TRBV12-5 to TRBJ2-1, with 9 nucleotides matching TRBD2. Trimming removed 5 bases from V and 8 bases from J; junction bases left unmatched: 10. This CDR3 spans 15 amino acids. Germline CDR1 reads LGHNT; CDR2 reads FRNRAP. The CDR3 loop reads CASGVRRGGAHEQFF. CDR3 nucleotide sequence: TGTGCTAGTGGTGTACGCCGCGGGGGGGCGCATGAGCAGTTCTTC.

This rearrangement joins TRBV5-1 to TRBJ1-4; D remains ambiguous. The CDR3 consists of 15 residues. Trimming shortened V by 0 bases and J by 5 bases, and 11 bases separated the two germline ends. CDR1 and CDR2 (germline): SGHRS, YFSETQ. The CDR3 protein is CASSLGTTPNEKLFF. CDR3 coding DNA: TGCGCCAGCAGCTTGGGTACAACACCAAATGAAAAACTGTTTTTT.

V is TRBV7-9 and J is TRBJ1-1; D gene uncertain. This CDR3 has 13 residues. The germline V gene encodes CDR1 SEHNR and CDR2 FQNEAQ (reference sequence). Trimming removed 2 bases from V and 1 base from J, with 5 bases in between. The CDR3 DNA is TGTGCCAGCAGCTTACAGGAGAACACTGAAGCTTTCTTT. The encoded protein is CASSLQENTEAFF.

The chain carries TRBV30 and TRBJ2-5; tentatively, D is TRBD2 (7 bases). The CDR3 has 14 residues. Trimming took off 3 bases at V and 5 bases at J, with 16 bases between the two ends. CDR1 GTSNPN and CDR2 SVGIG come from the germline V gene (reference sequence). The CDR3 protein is CAWRERGGMETQYF. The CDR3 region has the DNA TGTGCCTGGAGAGAAAGGGGGGGGATGGAGACCCAGTACTTC.

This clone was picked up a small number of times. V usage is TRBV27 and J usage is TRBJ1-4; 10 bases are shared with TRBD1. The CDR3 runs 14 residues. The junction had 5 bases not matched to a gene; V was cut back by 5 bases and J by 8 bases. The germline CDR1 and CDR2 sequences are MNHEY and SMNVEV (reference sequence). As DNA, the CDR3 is TGTGCCAGCAGTGGGACAGGGGAAGGGGAAAAACTGTTTTTT. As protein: CASSGTGEGEKLFF.

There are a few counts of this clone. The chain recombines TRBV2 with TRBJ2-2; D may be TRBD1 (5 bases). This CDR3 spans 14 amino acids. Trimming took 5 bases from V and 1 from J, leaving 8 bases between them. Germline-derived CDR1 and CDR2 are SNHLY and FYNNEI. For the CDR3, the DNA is TGTGCCAGCAGTCGACAGCAGAACACCGGGGAGCTGTTTTTT. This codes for CASSRQQNTGELFF.

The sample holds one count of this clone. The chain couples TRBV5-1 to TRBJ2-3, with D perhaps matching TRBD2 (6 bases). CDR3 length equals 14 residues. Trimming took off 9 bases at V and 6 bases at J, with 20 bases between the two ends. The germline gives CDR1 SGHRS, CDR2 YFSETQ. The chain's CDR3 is CATNPGLPGDTQYF. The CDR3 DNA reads TGCGCCACTAACCCGGGACTCCCGGGCGATACGCAGTATTTT. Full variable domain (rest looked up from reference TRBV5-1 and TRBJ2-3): KAGVTQTPRYLIKTRGQQVTLSCSPISGHRSVSWYQQTPGQGLQFLFEYFSETQRNKGNFPGRFSGRQFSNSRSEMNVSTLELGDSALYLCATNPGLPGDTQYFGPGTRLTVL.

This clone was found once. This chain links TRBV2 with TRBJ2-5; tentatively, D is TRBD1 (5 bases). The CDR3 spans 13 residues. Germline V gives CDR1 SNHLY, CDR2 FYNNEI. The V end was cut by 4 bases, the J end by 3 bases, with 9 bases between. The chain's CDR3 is CASSVEQEETQYF. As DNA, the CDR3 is TGTGCCAGCAGTGTAGAACAGGAAGAGACCCAGTACTTC. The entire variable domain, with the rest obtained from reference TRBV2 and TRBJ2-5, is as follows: EPEVTQTPSHQVTQMGQEVILRCVPISNHLYFYWYRQILGQKVEFLVSFYNNEISEKSEIFDDQFSVERPDGSNFTLKIRSTKLEDSAMYFCASSVEQEETQYFGPGTRLLVL.

The CDR3 loop is CASSQDWGGNYGYTF. The CDR3 region has the DNA TGCGCCAGCAGCCAAGACTGGGGAGGTAACTATGGCTACACCTTC. The rearrangement uses TRBV4-3 and TRBJ1-2; D gene uncertain. Trimming pared 0 bases from V and 1 base from J, leaving 9 bases between. Per the germline V gene, CDR1 is LGHNA and CDR2 is YSLEER. This CDR3 has 15 amino acids.

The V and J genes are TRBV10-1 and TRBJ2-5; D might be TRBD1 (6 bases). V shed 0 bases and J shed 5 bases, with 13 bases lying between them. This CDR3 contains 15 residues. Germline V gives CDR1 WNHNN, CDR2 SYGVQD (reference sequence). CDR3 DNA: TGCGCCAGCAGTGAGTCGACCCCAGGGGCTGAGACCCAGTACTTC. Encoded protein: CASSESTPGAETQYF.

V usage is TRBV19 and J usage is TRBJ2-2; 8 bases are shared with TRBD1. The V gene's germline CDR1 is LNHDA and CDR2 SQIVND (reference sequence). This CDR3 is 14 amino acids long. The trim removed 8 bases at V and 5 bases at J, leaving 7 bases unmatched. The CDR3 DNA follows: TGTGCCAGTGCCCGAGACAGGGGAACCGGGGAGCTGTTTTTT. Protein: CASARDRGTGELFF.

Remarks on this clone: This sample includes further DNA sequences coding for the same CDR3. In DNA, the CDR3 is TGCGCCAGCAGCCTGGACAGTAACTATGGCTACACCTTC. Translating gives CASSLDSNYGYTF. J is TRBJ1-2 and V is TRBV5-1; the D gene is possibly TRBD1 (6 bases). CDR1 SGHRS and CDR2 YFSETQ come from the germline V gene. V was clipped by 4 bases and J by 1 base, with 8 bases between them. CDR3 length: 13 residues. Complete variable domain (other parts from reference TRBV5-1 and TRBJ1-2): KAGVTQTPRYLIKTRGQQVTLSCSPISGHRSVSWYQQTPGQGLQFLFEYFSETQRNKGNFPGRFSGRQFSNSRSEMNVSTLELGDSALYLCASSLDSNYGYTFGSGTRLTVV.

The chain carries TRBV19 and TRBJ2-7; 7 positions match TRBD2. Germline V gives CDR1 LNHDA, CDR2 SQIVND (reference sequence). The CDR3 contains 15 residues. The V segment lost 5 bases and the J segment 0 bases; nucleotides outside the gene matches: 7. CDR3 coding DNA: TGTGCCAGTAGTCTAAGAGCGGGGAACTCCTACGAGCAGTACTTC. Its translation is CASSLRAGNSYEQYF. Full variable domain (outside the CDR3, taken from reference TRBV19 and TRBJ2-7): DGGITQSPKYLFRKEGQNVTLSCEQNLNHDAMYWYRQDPGQGLRLIYYSQIVNDFQKGDIAEGYSVSREKKESFPLTVTSAQKNPTAFYLCASSLRAGNSYEQYFGPGTRLTVT.

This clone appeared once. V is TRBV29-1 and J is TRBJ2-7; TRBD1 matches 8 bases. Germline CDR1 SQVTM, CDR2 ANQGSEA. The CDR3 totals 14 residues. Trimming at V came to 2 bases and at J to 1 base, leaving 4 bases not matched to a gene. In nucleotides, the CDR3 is TGCAGCGTTGAACCTGACAGGGGATCCTACGAGCAGTACTTC. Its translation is CSVEPDRGSYEQYF.

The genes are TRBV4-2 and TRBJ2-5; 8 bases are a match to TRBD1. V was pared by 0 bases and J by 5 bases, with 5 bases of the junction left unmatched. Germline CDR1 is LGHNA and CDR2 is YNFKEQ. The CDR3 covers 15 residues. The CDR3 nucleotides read TGTGCCAGCAGCCAAGATGACAGGGGTCGGGAGACCCAGTACTTC. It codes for CASSQDDRGRETQYF.